Each of the 5 T cell receptor beta chains below was sequenced from the same sample in a study of shared clonotypes between healthy human individuals. The naive CD8 population came from CD45RO-negative cells selected for CCR7, without terminally differentiated effector memory CD45RA+ cells. Sequenced by immunoSEQ multiplex PCR; TCRdb stores in-frame clones only, minus some. The data show 750,000 to 1,000,000 clones, about 91% seen once. The specimen sequenced was naive CD8+ T cells sorted from blood. These receptors all come from a man younger than 40 in good health.

The V and J genes are TRBV5-8 and TRBJ2-2; perhaps TRBD1 as D (6 bases). The V end was cut by 4 bases, the J end by 2 bases, with 12 bases between. Germline V gene lookup returns CDR1 SGHTS and CDR2 YDEGEE. The CDR3 runs to 15 residues. This CDR3 is CASSPRQENTGELFF. CDR3 DNA sequence: TGTGCCAGCAGCCCGCGACAGGAAAACACCGGGGAGCTGTTTTTT.

This rearrangement joins TRBV30 to TRBJ2-1; TRBD2 agrees at 12 bases. CDR1 is GTSNPN, CDR2 SVGIG, per germline (reference sequence). Trimming removed 2 bases from V and 8 bases from J; junction bases left unmatched: 7. The CDR3 covers 15 residues. The CDR3 protein is CAWSSTSGSPDEQFF. CDR3 in DNA: TGTGCCTGGAGTTCGACTAGCGGGAGTCCGGATGAGCAGTTCTTC.

The CDR3 nucleotides read TGTGCCAGCAGCTTAGTAGGGAACGTAGTTCGAGAACGCCATGAGCAGTTCTTC. Its translation is CASSLVGNVVRERHEQFF. The chain couples TRBV7-9 to TRBJ2-1; D unclear. The CDR3 runs 18 residues. V was trimmed by 1 base and J by 8 bases, leaving 24 bases between them. Germline CDR1 and CDR2: SEHNR and FQNEAQ (reference sequence).

The V gene is TRBV10-3, the J gene TRBJ1-5; no definite D call. Germline CDR1 and CDR2: ENHRY and SYGVKD. The CDR3 has 13 amino acids. Trimming shortened V by 1 base and J by 8 bases, and 9 bases separated the two germline ends. CDR3 nucleotide sequence: TGTGCCATCAGTGAGTTACCTAAGGAGCCCCAGCATTTT. Its protein product is CAISELPKEPQHF.

V usage is TRBV6-1 and J usage is TRBJ1-3; TRBD1 matches at 10 bases. Germline loops: CDR1 MNHNS, CDR2 SASEGT. Unmatched junction bases numbered 7, after V lost 2 bases and J lost 9 bases. The CDR3 is made up of 15 amino acids. The CDR3 nucleotides are TGTGCCAGCAGTGAACCGGGACAGGGGATCCGCACCATATATTTT. It codes for CASSEPGQGIRTIYF.